This record concerns one TCR beta chain sequence. This record belongs to a study of cytomegalovirus exposure and HLA in healthy donors. Primers for the PCR totalled 60 Vbeta and 13 Jbeta. Produced via immunoSEQ multiplex PCR; TCRdb's table is partial and in-frame only. The repertoire holds 50,000 or so clones, 60% to 80% seen once, with around 2.5% in the top ten. The TCR comes from a woman aged 40 to 49 in good health and CMV-seropositive. Sequenced material: PBMCs.

The CDR3 DNA reads as TGTGCCAGCCGTCGACTAGCGGGCGGAAATGAGCAGTTCTTC. Its protein is CASRRLAGGNEQFF. The chain employs TRBV7-2 and TRBJ2-1, with 10 bases that match TRBD2. The CDR3 has 14 residues. The junction had 8 bases not matched to a gene; V was cut back by 8 bases and J by 7 bases. Germline CDR1 reads SGHTA; CDR2 reads FQGNSA.